This T cell receptor beta chain is from a study of naive and memory T cell subsets. The CDR3 has 17 amino acids. Germline loops: CDR1 SGHVS, CDR2 FNYEAQ. V gave up 5 bases and J gave up 0 bases; unmatched junction bases: 7. This clonotype has at least ten counts. Its target is unknown. Overnight CMV lysate stimulation of fresh PBMCs defined donor CMV status by CD4+ IFNgamma. After CD4 positive bead selection, the CD4-negative fraction gave CD8 T cells. Four subsets defined by CD45RA and CD27 were sorted after CD3, CD4, CD8 and live/dead staining. Both TRBC1 and TRBC2 were covered by a beta constant-region primer of two equimolar oligonucleotides. Ligated cDNA was amplified by four rounds of PCR with nested alpha and beta constant-region primers and SP2. Via MiXCR, TCRdb re-called the UMI-ligation and nested PCR reads, giving one row per CDR3 protein. The sample contains roughly 83,000 distinct CDR3 sequences, approximately 11% of which appear only once.

Findings and caveats of the study: The power law exponent of TCR abundance differed between naive and memory cells. A few larger clonotypes appeared in naive repertoires, especially CD8, possibly memory cells re-expressing CD45RA.

This receptor was taken from a human donor in good health. The V gene is TRBV7-6, the J gene TRBJ2-3; 11 nucleotides agree with TRBD2. The sequencing sample was made of naive CD4+ T cells from blood. The CDR3 sequence: CASSLRTSGFSTDTQYF. CDR3 DNA: TGTGCCAGCAGCCTACGGACTAGCGGGTTTAGCACAGATACGCAGTATTTT. The full variable domain, with the rest looked up from reference TRBV7-6 and TRBJ2-3, is GAGVSQSPRYKVTKRGQDVALRCDPISGHVSLYWYRQALGQGPEFLTYFNYEAQQDKSGLPNDRFSAERPEGSISTLTIQRTEQRDSAMYRCASSLRTSGFSTDTQYFGPGTRLTVL.